These T cell receptor beta chains were read from a single sample in a study of tumor and adjacent non-tumor tissue in lung cancer. TCRdb re-called the multiplex PCR reads with MiXCR, one entry per CDR3 protein. The sample has approximately 120,000 distinct CDR3 sequences; 75% are singletons. Sequencing input: lung tumor tissue. The receptors come from an older woman with non-small cell lung cancer. Each CDR3 is given with its conserved first and last residue. Each record gives: D gene, V gene, clone size, CDR3 length, J gene, CDR3 DNA, CDR3 protein. The D gene is left open where the match is weak. The size of a clone is reported for some rows only, either as once, few or many, or as a class for expanded clones.

.	TRBV5-6	.	15	TRBJ1-5	TGTGCCAGCAGCTTGAGGCGACACAGTAATCACCCCCAGCATTTT	CASSLRRHSNHPQHF
TRBD1	TRBV20-1	.	13	TRBJ2-7	TGCAGTACTCCTCGACAGGGCCTGTCGGAGCAGTACTTC	CSTPRQGLSEQYF
.	TRBV5-6	.	15	TRBJ1-2	TGTGCCAGCAGCTTGATGACAGGAGGGGTCCGGGGCTACACCTTC	CASSLMTGGVRGYTF
.	TRBV12-5	many	13	TRBJ2-2	TGTGCTAGTGCCATGGGGGGAACCGGGGAGCTGTTTTTT	CASAMGGTGELFF
.	TRBV11-3	.	17	TRBJ2-1	TGTGACAGCAGCTTAGAGTTGACAAGTGGGAGCCACAATGTGCAGTTCTTC	CDSSLELTSGSHNVQFF
.	TRBV12-3/TRBV12-4	.	13	TRBJ1-1	TGTGCCAGGATTTTAGGTTTGAGCACTGAAGCTTTCTTT	CARILGLSTEAFF
TRBD2	TRBV6-1	many	16	TRBJ2-5	TGTGCCAGCAGTGAAGCAACTAGCGGGGGGGCTCAGACCCAGTACTTC	CASSEATSGGAQTQYF
.	TRBV20-1	.	15	TRBJ2-3	TGCAGTGGCAGTGGTAAGAGATGCGGCACAGATACGCAGTATTTT	CSGSGKRCGTDTQYF
.	TRBV4-3	.	14	TRBJ1-1	TGCGCCAGCAGCCAATACAGGAGGAACACTAAAGCTTTCTTT	CASSQYRRNTKAFF
.	TRBV11-2	.	13	TRBJ2-7	TGTGCCAGCAGCCTGTTGGCGGATGGAGGGCAGTACTTC	CASSLLADGGQYF
.	TRBV5-6	.	14	TRBJ1-2	TGTGCCAGCATCTTGTTAGGTTGGGGGTATAGCTACACCTTC	CASILLGWGYSYTF
TRBD2	TRBV12-3/TRBV12-4	medium-sized	20	TRBJ2-1	TGTGCCAGCAGTTTGGGTCCCACTAGCGGGGGTGTCGGGGGTTACAATGAGCAGTTCTTC	CASSLGPTSGGVGGYNEQFF
.	TRBV5-5	.	13	TRBJ2-3	TGTGCCAGCAGCACAACAGGGATTGATATGCAGTATTTT	CASSTTGIDMQYF
.	TRBV20-1	.	13	TRBJ1-2	.	CSAEAGEIYGCTF
.	TRBV11-3	.	15	TRBJ1-1	TGTGCCAGCAGCTTATATTTGGGGAGATGCTCTGAAGCTTTCTTT	CASSLYLGRCSEAFF
.	TRBV5-4	.	14	TRBJ2-7	TGTGCCAGCAGATTTGGGACATTCTCCTACGAGCAGTACTTC	CASRFGTFSYEQYF
.	TRBV11-2	.	17	TRBJ2-1	TGTGCCAGCAGCTTTAGGCCCTCCGGGGCTGGCTACGATGAGCAGTTCTTC	CASSFRPSGAGYDEQFF
.	TRBV20-1	many	13	TRBJ2-2	TGCAGTGCTAGTTCCGGTCGTCCCGGGGAGCTGTTTTTT	CSASSGRPGELFF